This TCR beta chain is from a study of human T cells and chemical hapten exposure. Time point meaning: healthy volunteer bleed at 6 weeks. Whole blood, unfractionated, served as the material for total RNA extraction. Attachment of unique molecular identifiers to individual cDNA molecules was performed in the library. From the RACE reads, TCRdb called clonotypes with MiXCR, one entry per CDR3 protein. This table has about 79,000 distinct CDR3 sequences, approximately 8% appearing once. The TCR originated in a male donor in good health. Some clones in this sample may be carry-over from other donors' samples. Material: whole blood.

CDR3 nucleotide sequence: TGTGCCACCAGCAGAGATCGGGAGGGTACGCAGTATTTT. This gives the protein CATSRDREGTQYF. The chain uses TRBV15 and TRBJ2-3; 8 positions agree with TRBD2. The ends lost 0 bases at V and 8 bases at J; junction bases unmatched: 1. Looked up from germline, CDR1 is LNHNV and CDR2 is YYDKDF (reference sequence). The CDR3 sequence is 13 residues long.